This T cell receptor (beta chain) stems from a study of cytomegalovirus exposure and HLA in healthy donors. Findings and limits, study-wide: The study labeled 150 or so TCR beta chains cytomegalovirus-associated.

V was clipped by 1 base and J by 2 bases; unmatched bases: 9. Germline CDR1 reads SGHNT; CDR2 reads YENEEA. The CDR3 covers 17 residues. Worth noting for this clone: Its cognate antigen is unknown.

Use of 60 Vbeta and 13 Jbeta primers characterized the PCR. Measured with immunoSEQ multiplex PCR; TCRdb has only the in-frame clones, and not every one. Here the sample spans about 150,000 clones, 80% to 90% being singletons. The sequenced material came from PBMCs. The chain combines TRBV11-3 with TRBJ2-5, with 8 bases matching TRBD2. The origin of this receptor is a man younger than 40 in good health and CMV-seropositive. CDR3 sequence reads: CASSLAGGRGRQETQYF. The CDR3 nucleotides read TGTGCCAGCAGCTTAGCGGGAGGGCGGGGCCGACAAGAGACCCAGTACTTC. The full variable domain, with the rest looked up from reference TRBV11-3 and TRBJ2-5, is EAGVVQSPRYKIIEKKQPVAFWCNPISGHNTLYWYLQNLGQGPELLIRYENEEAVDDSQLPKDRFSAERLKGVDSTLKIQPAELGDSAVYLCASSLAGGRGRQETQYFGPGTRLLVL.